A selection of T cell receptor beta chains follows, all from one sample in a study of blood T cell repertoires in COVID-19. Repertoires were generated with immunoSEQ multiplex PCR, while TCRdb's copy carries only in-frame clones and drops some. Among about 170,000 clones listed, around four fifths were seen once. The specimen was peripheral blood. These receptors came from a woman aged 80 or over with COVID-19, enrolled during active disease. CDR3s include the opening cysteine and the closing phenylalanine or tryptophan. Fields, in order: V gene, clone size, D gene, J gene, CDR3 length, CDR3 protein, CDR3 DNA. D genes are given only for firm matches. Size values are once, few and many counts, or a class for expanded clones, and some rows have none.

>TRBV5-6|NA|NA|TRBJ1-1|14
CASSLGGGGREAFF
TGTGCCAGCAGCCTCGGTGGGGGGGGCCGGGAAGCTTTCTTT
>TRBV27|NA|TRBD2|TRBJ2-1|15
CASRTSGSSYNEQFF
TGTGCCAGCCGGACTAGCGGAAGCTCCTACAATGAGCAGTTCTTC
>TRBV7-2|NA|TRBD1|TRBJ1-2|15
CASSQERTGVQGYTF
TGTGCCAGCAGCCAGGAGAGGACAGGGGTTCAGGGCTACACCTTC
>TRBV5-6|NA|TRBD1|TRBJ2-6|16
CASSTTGGSGANVLTF
TGTGCCAGCAGCACGACAGGGGGCTCTGGGGCCAACGTCCTGACTTTC
>TRBV7-9|NA|TRBD2|TRBJ2-3|12
CASSRAGGSPFF
TGTGCCAGCAGCCGAGCGGGGGGATCCCCTTTTTTT
>TRBV7-2|few|NA|TRBJ2-2|16
CASSLLAPTNTGELFF
TGTGCCAGCAGCTTGCTAGCCCCTACGAACACCGGGGAGCTGTTTTTT
>TRBV10-3|NA|NA|TRBJ2-2|15
CAISSAEDPTGELFF
TGTGCCATTTCGTCGGCGGAGGACCCCACCGGGGAGCTGTTTTTT
>TRBV9|NA|TRBD2|TRBJ2-1|14
CASSLGTSANEQFF
TGTGCCAGCAGCCTCGGGACTAGCGCTAATGAGCAGTTCTTC
>TRBV5-4|few|TRBD1|TRBJ2-1|14
CASSRDRVNNEQFF
TGTGCCAGCAGTAGGGACAGGGTAAACAATGAGCAGTTCTTC
>TRBV28|NA|NA|TRBJ1-4|11
CAAATNEKLFF
TGTGCCGCGGCAACTAATGAAAAACTGTTTTTT
>TRBV29-1|NA|TRBD2|TRBJ2-1|13
CSALAGVYNEQFF
TGCAGCGCCCTAGCGGGAGTTTACAATGAGCAGTTCTTC
>TRBV9|NA|NA|TRBJ1-2|13
CASSVEAGVGYTF
TGTGCCAGCAGCGTAGAAGCAGGGGTTGGCTACACCTTC
>TRBV28|few|NA|TRBJ2-7|12
CASSTQVYEQYF
TGTGCCAGCAGTACACAGGTCTACGAGCAGTACTTC
>TRBV7-3|NA|TRBD2|TRBJ2-1|15
CASSLASGVYNEQFF
TGTGCCAGCAGCTTGGCTAGCGGGGTCTACAATGAGCAGTTCTTC
>TRBV12-5|NA|NA|TRBJ2-2|15
CASGLNRANTGELFF
TGTGCTAGTGGTTTAAACAGGGCGAACACCGGGGAGCTGTTTTTT
>TRBV28|NA|NA|TRBJ2-1|16
CASRGGPIQRYNEQFF
TGTGCCAGCAGGGGGGGACCGATACAGAGATACAATGAGCAGTTCTTC